This TCR beta chain came from a study of shared clonotypes between healthy human individuals. Findings and limits, study-wide: A small donor pool kept down the genetic and exposure-history diversity that was represented.

Healthy adults negative for HIV, lacking recent acute infections or vaccinations, served as donors. Tens of thousands of T cell genomes (approximately 210 ng DNA) went into each sorted-subset replicate. Profiling relied on immunoSEQ multiplex PCR, and the TCRdb table lists in-frame clones only, not all of them. The sample has more than 2,000,000 clones, roughly 92% seen once. CDR1 is MDHEN, CDR2 SYDVKM, per germline. Trimming took off 10 bases at V and 4 bases at J, with 14 bases between the two ends. This CDR3 region has 12 residues. In regard to this clone: Its antigen is not identified.

This TCR came from a man aged 18-30 years in good health. Sequenced input: naive CD4+ T cells sorted from blood. Noted subset: CD45RA+ positively selected. The V and J genes are TRBV28 and TRBJ2-7; tentatively, D is TRBD2 (6 bases). The CDR3 DNA follows: TGTGCCACCTGGGCGGGGTTATACGAGCAGTACTTC. Protein product: CATWAGLYEQYF.